This T cell receptor (beta chain) was recorded in a study of T cells after yellow fever vaccination. Study in general: The SMART-Seq v4 Ultra Low Input method served to prepare the low-cell-number fractions.

MiXCR was run by TCRdb on the 5' RACE reads, yielding one entry per CDR3 protein. Among 450,000 to 550,000 distinct CDR3 sequences listed, just over 20% were seen once. This clonotype was counted only a few times. As yet, its antigen is unknown. The limits of the CDR3 on the DNA are not certain, so only TCRdb's listed CDR3 is given. The length of the CDR3 is 13 amino acids, counting both ends. Study-level findings and limits: The bulk population could contribute abundant contaminating clonotypes to FACS-sorted repertoires. Some clonotypes were seen in both the CD4 and the CD8 compartments. These made up a small share and likely arose from convergent recombination. Clones from primary vaccination mostly reappeared after the booster (about 97% CD4, about 85% CD8).

V and J are TRBV12-3 or TRBV12-4 and TRBJ1-2. This receptor was taken from a man between 18 and 29 years old who received the YFV17D yellow fever vaccine. Sequenced material: PBMCs, taken roughly 20 days after the first yellow fever vaccination. CDR3 in amino acids: CASSFLAGHGYTF.